This TCR beta chain was captured by sequencing in a study of spatial heterogeneity in lung cancer. Time point of the sample: sample taken at primary tumor resection. Sequencing of whole RNA from tumor, nontumor lung or frozen PBMC involved no sorting. Trimming left V 8 bases short and J 3 bases short, with 13 bases between. The V gene's germline CDR1 is LNHDA and CDR2 SQIVND (reference sequence). This CDR3 has 14 residues. Using its own MiXCR run on the 5' RACE reads, TCRdb lists one record per CDR3 protein. This sample has approximately 40,000 distinct CDR3 sequences; nearly 7% occur once, and the top ten carry about 39%. In this sample, this clonotype turned up many times.

The sequencing here drew on PBMCs, taken at surgery. This receptor was identified in a female donor with early-stage non-small cell lung cancer. The chain carries TRBV19 and TRBJ2-2, with D possibly being TRBD2 (5 bases). CDR3 loop: CASRGPRDTGELFF. The CDR3 coding sequence is TGTGCCAGTCGAGGCCCGCGGGACACCGGGGAGCTGTTTTTT.